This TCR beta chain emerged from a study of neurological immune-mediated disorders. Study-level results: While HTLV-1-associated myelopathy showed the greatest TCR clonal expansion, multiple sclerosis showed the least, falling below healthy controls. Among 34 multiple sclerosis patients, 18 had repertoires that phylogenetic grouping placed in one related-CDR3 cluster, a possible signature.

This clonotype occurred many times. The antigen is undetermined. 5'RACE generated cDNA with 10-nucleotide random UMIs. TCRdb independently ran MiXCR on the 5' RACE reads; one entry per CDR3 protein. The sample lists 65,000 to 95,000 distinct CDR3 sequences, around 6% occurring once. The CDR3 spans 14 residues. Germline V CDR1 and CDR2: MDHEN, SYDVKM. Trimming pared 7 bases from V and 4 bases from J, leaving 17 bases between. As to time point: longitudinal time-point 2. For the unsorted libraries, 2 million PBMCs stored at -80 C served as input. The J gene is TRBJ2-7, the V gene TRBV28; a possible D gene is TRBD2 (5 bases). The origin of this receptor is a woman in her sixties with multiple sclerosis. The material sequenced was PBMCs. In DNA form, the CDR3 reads TGTGCCAGCACCCCCTCGCGGGCAAGATACGAGCAGTACTTC. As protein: CASTPSRARYEQYF.